This entry describes one TCR beta chain. TCRdb's table, derived via immunoSEQ multiplex PCR, lists solely in-frame clones and lacks some. The sample holds more than 50,000 clones; about 93% are singletons and the top ten take 2% to 2.5%. The approximately 120-subject validation cohort, separate from the roughly 700-subject first cohort, included the donors. This entry is derived from a study of cytomegalovirus exposure and HLA in healthy donors. The trim removed 1 base at V and 6 bases at J, leaving 2 bases unmatched. Germline V gene data show CDR1 as SGHVS and CDR2 as FQNEAQ. The CDR3 length is 13 residues.

The chain uses TRBV7-8 and TRBJ1-1; 7 bases fit TRBD1. The source is a man between 18 and 35 years old in good health and CMV-seronegative. The sample taken for sequencing was PBMCs. CDR3 bases: TGTGCCAGCAGCTTAGTTGGGACAGCTGAAGCTTTCTTT. It specifies CASSLVGTAEAFF. The variable domain in full, completed from reference TRBV7-8 and TRBJ1-1, reads GAGVSQSPRYKVAKRGQDVALRCDPISGHVSLFWYQQALGQGPEFLTYFQNEAQLDKSGLPSDRFFAERPEGSVSTLKIQRTQQEDSAVYLCASSLVGTAEAFFGQGTRLTVV.